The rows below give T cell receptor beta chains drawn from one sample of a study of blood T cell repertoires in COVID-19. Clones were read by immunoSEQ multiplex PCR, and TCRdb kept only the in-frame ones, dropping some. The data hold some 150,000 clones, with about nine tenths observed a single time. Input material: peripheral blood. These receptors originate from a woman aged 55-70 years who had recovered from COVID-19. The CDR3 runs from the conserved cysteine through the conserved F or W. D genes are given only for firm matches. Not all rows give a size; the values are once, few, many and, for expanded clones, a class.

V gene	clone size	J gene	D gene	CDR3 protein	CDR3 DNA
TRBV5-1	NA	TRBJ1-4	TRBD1	CASRNGQGREKLFF	TGCGCCAGCAGAAACGGACAGGGCAGGGAAAAACTGTTTTTT
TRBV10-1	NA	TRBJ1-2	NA	CASSSGGPDNYGYTF	TGCGCCAGCAGTTCGGGGGGCCCGGATAACTATGGCTACACCTTC
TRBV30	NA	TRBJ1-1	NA	CACNHGTEAFF	TGTGCCTGCAACCACGGCACTGAAGCTTTCTTT
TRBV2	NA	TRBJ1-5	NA	CASRPGTNQPQHF	TGTGCCAGCAGACCGGGAACCAATCAGCCCCAGCATTTT
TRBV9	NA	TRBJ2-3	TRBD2	CASSVAGGDGTDTQYF	TGTGCCAGCAGCGTTGCGGGGGGCGACGGCACAGATACGCAGTATTTT
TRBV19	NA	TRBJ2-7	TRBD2	CASSIPSAGGGYEQYF	TGTGCCAGTAGTATCCCCTCCGCGGGGGGCGGCTACGAGCAGTACTTC
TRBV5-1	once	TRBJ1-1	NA	CASSLNNGDTEAFF	TGCGCCAGCAGCTTGAATAACGGTGACACTGAAGCTTTCTTT
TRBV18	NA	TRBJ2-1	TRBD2	CASSPGGAGEQFF	TGTGCCAGCTCACCAGGGGGAGCGGGAGAGCAGTTCTTC
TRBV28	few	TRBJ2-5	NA	CASSILQGGGSKETQYF	TGTGCCAGCAGTATCTTACAGGGCGGTGGGAGTAAAGAGACCCAGTACTTC
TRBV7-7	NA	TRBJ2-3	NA	CASSFGPSEDTQYF	TGTGCCAGCAGCTTCGGACCTAGCGAAGATACGCAGTATTTT
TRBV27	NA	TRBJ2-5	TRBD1	CASSFLDRPETQYF	TGTGCCAGCAGTTTCCTGGACAGGCCGGAGACCCAGTACTTC
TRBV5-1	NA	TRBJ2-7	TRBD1	CASSRDRGIVEQYF	TGCGCCAGCAGCAGGGACAGGGGCATAGTCGAGCAGTACTTC
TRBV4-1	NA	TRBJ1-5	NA	CASSPPGNQPQHF	TGCGCCAGCAGCCCTCCAGGAAATCAGCCCCAGCATTTT
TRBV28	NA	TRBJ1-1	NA	CASTPIHKNTEAFF	TGTGCCAGCACCCCCATTCACAAGAACACTGAAGCTTTCTTT
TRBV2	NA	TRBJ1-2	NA	CASSESRTAYGYTF	TGTGCCAGCAGTGAATCTAGGACAGCCTATGGCTACACCTTC
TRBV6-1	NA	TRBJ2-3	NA	CASSEATGTADTQYF	TGTGCCAGCAGTGAAGCCACAGGGACGGCAGATACGCAGTATTTT
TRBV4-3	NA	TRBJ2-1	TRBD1	CASSPRQGDEQFF	TGCGCCAGCAGCCCCCGACAGGGCGATGAGCAGTTCTTC
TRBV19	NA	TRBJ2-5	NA	CASSIVSGGPGQETQYF	TGTGCCAGTAGTATAGTTAGCGGAGGCCCGGGTCAAGAGACCCAGTACTTC
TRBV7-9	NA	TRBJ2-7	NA	CASSRSTSVEQYF	TGTGCCAGCAGCCGATCGACATCCGTCGAGCAGTACTTC
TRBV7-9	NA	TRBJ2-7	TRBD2	CASSSTSEEQYF	TGTGCCAGCAGCTCTACTAGCGAGGAGCAGTACTTC
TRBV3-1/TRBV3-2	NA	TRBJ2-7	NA	CASSQGGRGPYEQYF	TGTGCCAGCAGCCAAGGGGGCAGGGGCCCCTACGAGCAGTACTTC
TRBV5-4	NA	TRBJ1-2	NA	CASRPGGLDYGYTF	TGTGCCAGCAGACCCGGGGGGCTCGACTATGGCTACACCTTC
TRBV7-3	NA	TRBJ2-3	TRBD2	CASRKSGGADSDTQYF	TGTGCCAGCAGAAAGAGCGGGGGGGCCGATTCAGATACGCAGTATTTT
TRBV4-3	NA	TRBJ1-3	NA	CASSHGNSGGGNTIYF	TGCGCCAGCAGCCACGGAAATTCGGGGGGAGGAAACACCATATATTTT
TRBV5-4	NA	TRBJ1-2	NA	CASSPGSPNYGYTF	TGTGCCAGCAGCCCGGGGAGCCCAAACTATGGCTACACCTTC
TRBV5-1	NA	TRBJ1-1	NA	CASSNQQGGAREAFF	TGCGCCAGCAGCAACCAACAAGGCGGGGCGCGCGAAGCTTTCTTT
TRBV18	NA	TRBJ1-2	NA	CASSPSRDGSGYTF	TGTGCCAGCTCACCCTCCCGGGACGGGAGTGGCTACACCTTC
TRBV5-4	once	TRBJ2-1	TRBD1	CASSKRSRTGRPLLYNEQFF	TGTGCCAGCAGCAAAAGATCCCGGACAGGTAGACCGCTACTTTACAATGAGCAGTTCTTC
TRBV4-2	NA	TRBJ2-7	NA	CASSQTPETGEQYF	TGTGCCAGCAGCCAAACCCCCGAGACAGGCGAGCAGTACTTC
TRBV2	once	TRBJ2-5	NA	CASSGVQVWYQETQYF	TGTGCCAGCAGTGGCGTGCAGGTTTGGTACCAAGAGACCCAGTACTTC
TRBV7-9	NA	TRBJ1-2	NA	CASSLGGAWYGYTF	TGTGCCAGCAGCTTAGGGGGCGCTTGGTATGGCTACACCTTC
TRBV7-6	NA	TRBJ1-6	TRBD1	CASSSNRGLDSPLHF	TGTGCCAGCAGTTCAAACAGGGGACTCGATTCACCCCTCCACTTT
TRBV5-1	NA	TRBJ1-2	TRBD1	CASSLRQGGGSYTF	TGCGCCAGCAGTCTTCGGCAGGGGGGAGGTAGCTACACCTTC
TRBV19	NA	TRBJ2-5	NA	CASSIDRASRQAAQYF	TGTGCCAGTAGTATAGATCGGGCCAGTCGACAAGCGGCCCAGTACTTC
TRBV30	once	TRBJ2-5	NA	CAWSPDAGGETQYF	TGTGCCTGGTCCCCGGACGCTGGAGGGGAGACCCAGTACTTC
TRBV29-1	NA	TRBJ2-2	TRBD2	CSVERSGVNSGELFF	TGCAGCGTTGAAAGGAGCGGGGTCAATTCGGGGGAGCTGTTTTTT
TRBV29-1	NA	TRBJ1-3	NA	CSVEDLEGTSGNTIYF	TGCAGCGTTGAAGATCTGGAGGGGACCTCTGGAAACACCATATATTTT
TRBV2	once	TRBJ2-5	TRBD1	CASRSQGPQETQYF	TGTGCCAGCAGGTCACAGGGGCCCCAAGAGACCCAGTACTTC
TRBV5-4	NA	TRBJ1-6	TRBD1	CASSPYAGTGISPLHF	TGTGCCAGCAGTCCTTACGCCGGGACAGGGATCTCACCCCTCCACTTT
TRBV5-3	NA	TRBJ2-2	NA	CARSSPGLRGRTNTGELFF	TGTGCCAGAAGCTCCCCGGGACTCCGCGGGCGGACGAACACCGGGGAGCTGTTTTTT
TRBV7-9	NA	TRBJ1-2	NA	CASSVQSQGYGYTF	TGTGCCAGCAGCGTACAGTCTCAGGGTTATGGCTACACCTTC
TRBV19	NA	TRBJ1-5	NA	CASQQGGDQPQHF	TGTGCCAGTCAACAGGGAGGGGATCAGCCCCAGCATTTT
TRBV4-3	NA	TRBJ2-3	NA	CASSQEPTGSGTDTQYF	TGCGCCAGCAGCCAAGAGCCTACGGGAAGCGGGACAGATACGCAGTATTTT
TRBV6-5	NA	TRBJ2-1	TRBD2	CASSYETRGSDNEQFF	TGTGCCAGCAGTTACGAGACCCGCGGGAGTGACAATGAGCAGTTCTTC
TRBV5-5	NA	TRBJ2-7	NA	CASSPDIDYEQYF	TGTGCCAGCAGCCCTGACATAGATTACGAGCAGTACTTC
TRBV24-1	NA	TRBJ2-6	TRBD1	CATSGAGQGDSGANVLTF	TGTGCCACCAGTGGAGCGGGACAGGGAGACTCTGGGGCCAACGTCCTGACTTTC
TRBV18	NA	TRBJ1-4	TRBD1	CASSQDRVNEKLFF	TGTGCCAGCTCACAGGACAGGGTTAATGAAAAACTGTTTTTT
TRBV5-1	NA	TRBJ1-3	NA	CASSTDRLSGNTIYF	TGCGCCAGCAGCACCGACAGGCTCTCCGGAAACACCATATATTTT
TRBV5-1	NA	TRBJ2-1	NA	CASSLGDSFNEQFF	TGCGCCAGCAGCTTGGGGGACTCTTTCAATGAGCAGTTCTTC
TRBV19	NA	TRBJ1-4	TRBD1	CASSAGQLGEKLFF	TGTGCCAGTAGCGCGGGACAGTTGGGTGAAAAACTGTTTTTT
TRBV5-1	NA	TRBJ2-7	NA	CASSFDGREEQYF	TGCGCCAGCAGCTTTGATGGCAGGGAAGAGCAGTACTTC
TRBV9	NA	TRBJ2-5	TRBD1	CASTGTGGETQYF	TGTGCCAGCACCGGGACAGGCGGGGAGACCCAGTACTTC
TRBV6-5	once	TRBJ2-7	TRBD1	CASRPTGIYEQYF	TGTGCCAGCAGACCGACAGGGATCTACGAGCAGTACTTC
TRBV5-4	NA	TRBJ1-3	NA	CASISRWAAGRRNGNTIYF	TGTGCCAGCATAAGTAGATGGGCGGCAGGCCGGAGGAATGGAAACACCATATATTTT
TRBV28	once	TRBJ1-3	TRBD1	CASGPGGASGNTIYF	TGTGCCAGCGGACCAGGGGGCGCATCTGGAAACACCATATATTTT
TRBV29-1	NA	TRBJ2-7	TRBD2	CSVEPVASGTSYEQYF	TGCAGCGTTGAACCCGTCGCTAGCGGGACCTCCTACGAGCAGTACTTC
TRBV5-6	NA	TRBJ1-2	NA	CASSLAGQTVYGYTF	TGTGCCAGCAGCTTGGCAGGACAGACGGTCTATGGCTACACCTTC